The clone carrying this TCR beta chain has just one count. These data are taken from a study of circulating and synovial CD4+ cells in juvenile arthritis. The length of the CDR3 is 17 residues. With 2 bases clipped from V and 7 bases from J, the junction kept 13 bases outside the gene matches. The V gene's germline CDR1 is SGHTA and CDR2 FQGNSA. Using immunoSEQ multiplex PCR, the repertoire was profiled, and TCRdb retains in-frame clones only, with some absent. The table has under 35,000 clones, over 95% seen once. The TCR originated in a human donor with juvenile idiopathic arthritis. The chain links TRBV7-2 to TRBJ2-7, with 11 bases aligning to TRBD1. Material: CD4+ T cells from blood. Written as DNA, the CDR3 is TGTGCCAGCAGCTTATTTTTAGGCGGACAGGGGGCGCGAGAGCAGTACTTC. Translated: CASSLFLGGQGAREQYF.